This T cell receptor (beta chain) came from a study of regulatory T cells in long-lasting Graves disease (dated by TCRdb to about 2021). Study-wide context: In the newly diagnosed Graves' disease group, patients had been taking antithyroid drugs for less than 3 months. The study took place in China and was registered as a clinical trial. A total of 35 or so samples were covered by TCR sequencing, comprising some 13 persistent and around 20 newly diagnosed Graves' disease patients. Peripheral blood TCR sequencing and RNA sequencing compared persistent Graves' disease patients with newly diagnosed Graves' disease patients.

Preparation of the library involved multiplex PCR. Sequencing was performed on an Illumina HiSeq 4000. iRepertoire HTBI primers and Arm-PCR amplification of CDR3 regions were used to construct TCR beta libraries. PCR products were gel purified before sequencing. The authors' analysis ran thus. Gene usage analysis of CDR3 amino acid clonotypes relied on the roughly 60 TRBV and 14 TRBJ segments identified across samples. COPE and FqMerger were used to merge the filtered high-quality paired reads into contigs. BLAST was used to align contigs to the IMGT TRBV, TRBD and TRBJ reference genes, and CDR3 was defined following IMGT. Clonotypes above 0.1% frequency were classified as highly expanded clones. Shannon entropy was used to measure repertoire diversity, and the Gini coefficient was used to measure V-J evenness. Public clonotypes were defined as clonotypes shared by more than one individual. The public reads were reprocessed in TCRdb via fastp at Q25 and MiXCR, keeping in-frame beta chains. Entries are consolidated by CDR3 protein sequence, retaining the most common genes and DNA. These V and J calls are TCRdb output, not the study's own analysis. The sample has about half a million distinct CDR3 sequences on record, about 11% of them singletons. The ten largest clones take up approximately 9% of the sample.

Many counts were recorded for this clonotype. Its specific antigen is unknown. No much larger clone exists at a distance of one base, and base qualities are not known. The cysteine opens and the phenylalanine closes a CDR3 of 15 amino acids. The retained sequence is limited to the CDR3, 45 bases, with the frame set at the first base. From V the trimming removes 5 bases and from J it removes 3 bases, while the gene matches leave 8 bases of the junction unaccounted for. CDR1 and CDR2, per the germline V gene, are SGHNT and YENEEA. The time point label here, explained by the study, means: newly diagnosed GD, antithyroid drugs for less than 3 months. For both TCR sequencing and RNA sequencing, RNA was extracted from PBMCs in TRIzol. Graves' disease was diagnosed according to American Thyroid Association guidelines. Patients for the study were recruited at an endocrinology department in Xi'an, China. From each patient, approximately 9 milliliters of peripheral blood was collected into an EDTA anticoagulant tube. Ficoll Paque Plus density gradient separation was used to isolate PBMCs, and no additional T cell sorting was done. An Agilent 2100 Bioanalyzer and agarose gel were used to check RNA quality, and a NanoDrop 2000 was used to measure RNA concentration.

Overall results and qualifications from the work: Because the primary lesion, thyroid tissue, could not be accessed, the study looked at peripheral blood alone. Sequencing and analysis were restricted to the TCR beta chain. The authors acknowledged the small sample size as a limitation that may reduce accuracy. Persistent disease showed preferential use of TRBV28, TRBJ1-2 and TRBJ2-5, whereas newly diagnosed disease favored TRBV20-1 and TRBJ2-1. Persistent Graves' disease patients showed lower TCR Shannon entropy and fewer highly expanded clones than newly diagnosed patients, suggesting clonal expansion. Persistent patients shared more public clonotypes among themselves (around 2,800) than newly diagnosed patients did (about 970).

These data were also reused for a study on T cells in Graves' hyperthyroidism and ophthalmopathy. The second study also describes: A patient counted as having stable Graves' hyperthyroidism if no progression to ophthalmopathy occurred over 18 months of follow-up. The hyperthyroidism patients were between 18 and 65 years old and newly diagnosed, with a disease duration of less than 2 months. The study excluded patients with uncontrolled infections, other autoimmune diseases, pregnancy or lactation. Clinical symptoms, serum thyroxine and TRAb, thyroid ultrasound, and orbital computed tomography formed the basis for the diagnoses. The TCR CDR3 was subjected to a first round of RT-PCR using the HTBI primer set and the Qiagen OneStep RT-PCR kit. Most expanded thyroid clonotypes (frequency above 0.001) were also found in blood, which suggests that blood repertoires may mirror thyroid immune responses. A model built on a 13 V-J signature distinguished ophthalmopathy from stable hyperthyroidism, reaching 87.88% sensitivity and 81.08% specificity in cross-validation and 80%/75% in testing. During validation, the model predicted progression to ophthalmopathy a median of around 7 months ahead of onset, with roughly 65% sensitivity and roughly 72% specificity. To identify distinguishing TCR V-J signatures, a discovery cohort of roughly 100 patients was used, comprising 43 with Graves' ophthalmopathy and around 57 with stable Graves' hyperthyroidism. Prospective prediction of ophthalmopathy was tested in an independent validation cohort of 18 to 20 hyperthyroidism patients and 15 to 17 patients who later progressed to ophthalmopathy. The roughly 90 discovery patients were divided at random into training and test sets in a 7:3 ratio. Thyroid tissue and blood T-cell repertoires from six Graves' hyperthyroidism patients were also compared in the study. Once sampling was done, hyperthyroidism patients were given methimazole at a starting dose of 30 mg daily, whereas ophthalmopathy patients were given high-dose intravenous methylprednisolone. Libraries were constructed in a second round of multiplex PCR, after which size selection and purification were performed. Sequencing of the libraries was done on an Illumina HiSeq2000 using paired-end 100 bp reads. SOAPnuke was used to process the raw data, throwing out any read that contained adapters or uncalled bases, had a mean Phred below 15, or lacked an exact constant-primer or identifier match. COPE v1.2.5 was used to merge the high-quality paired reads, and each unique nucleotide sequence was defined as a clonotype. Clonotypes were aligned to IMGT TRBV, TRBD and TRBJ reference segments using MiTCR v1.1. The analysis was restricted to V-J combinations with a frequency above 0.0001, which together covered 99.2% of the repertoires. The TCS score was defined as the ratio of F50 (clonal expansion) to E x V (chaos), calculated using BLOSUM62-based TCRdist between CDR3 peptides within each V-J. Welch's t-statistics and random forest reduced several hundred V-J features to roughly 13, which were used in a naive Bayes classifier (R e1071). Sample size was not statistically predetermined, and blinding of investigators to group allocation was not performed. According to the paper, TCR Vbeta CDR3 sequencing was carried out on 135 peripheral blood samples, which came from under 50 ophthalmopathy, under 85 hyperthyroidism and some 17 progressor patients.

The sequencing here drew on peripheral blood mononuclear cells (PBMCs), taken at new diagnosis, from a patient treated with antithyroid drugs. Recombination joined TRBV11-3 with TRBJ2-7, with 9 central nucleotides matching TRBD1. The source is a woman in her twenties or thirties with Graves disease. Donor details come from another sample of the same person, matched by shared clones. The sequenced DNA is TGTGCCAGCAGCCACAACAGACAGGGGGACTACGAGCAGTACTTC. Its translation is CASSHNRQGDYEQYF.